Presented here are 23 T cell receptor beta chains from one specimen sequenced in a study of glioma-infiltrating T cells. Amplification of TCR alpha and beta CDR3 regions from RNA used iRepertoire nested multiplex PCR. From the multiplex PCR reads, TCRdb called clonotypes with MiXCR, one entry per CDR3 protein. The top ten hold less than 55% of the sample, which has around 100,000 distinct CDR3 sequences, around 31% seen once. Sequences were obtained from glioma tissue, nonneoplastic brain tissue, or PBMCs (not recorded which). These receptors were obtained from a human donor with low-grade glioma or glioblastoma, undergoing nonglioma brain surgery, or in good health (not recorded which).

As to this clonotype: A much more abundant neighbour one base away suggests this may be a read error. V gene TRBV6-2 or TRBV6-3 combines with J gene TRBJ1-1; weak D call: TRBD1 (5 bases). CDR3 length: 15 amino acids. Germline V gene sequence: CDR1 MNHEY, CDR2 SVGEGT. V shed 0 bases and J shed 4 bases, with 12 bases lying between them. The CDR3 spells CASSYSGTGSTEAFF. The DNA of the CDR3 is TGTGCCAGCAGTTACTCAGGGACGGGGAGCACTGAAGCTTTCTTT.

The gene calls are TRBV12-3 or TRBV12-4 and TRBJ1-2; the match to TRBD1 covers 7 bases. Trimming took 6 bases from V and 8 from J; bases not matched to a gene: 15. This CDR3 is built from 15 residues. The CDR3: CASSVILGGAGGYTF. CDR3 nucleotide sequence: TGTGCCAGCAGCGTAATCCTAGGGGGCGCGGGGGGCTACACCTTC.

In regard to this clonotype: A much bigger clone sits one base away, suggesting this may be a read error. The J gene is TRBJ1-2, the V gene TRBV7-9, with D unclear. Germline values: CDR1 SEHNR, CDR2 FQNEAQ (reference sequence). CDR3 size: 13 residues. As DNA, the CDR3 is TGTGCCAGCAGCTTAGAGGGAAACTATGGCTACAGCTTC. Protein: CASSLEGNYGYSF. Complete variable domain (other parts from reference TRBV7-9 and TRBJ1-2): DTGVSQNPRHKITKRGQNVTFRCDPISEHNRLYWYRQTLGQGPEFLTYFQNEAQLEKSRLLSDRFSAERPKGSFSTLEIQRTEQGDSAMYLCASSLEGNYGYSFGSGTRLTVV.

The chain combines TRBV9 with TRBJ1-3, with D uncertain. CDR1 and CDR2 from the germline V gene are SGDLS and YYNGEE. Trimming shortened V by 0 bases and J by 4 bases, and 8 bases separated the two germline ends. CDR3 length: 14 residues. The CDR3 spells CASSVGTEGNTIYF. The CDR3 nucleotides read TGTGCCAGCAGCGTAGGGACGGAAGGAAACACCATATATTTT.

This clonotype was seen many times. V is TRBV6-1 and J is TRBJ2-7; 9 nucleotides line up with TRBD2. Germline V lookup: CDR1 MNHNS, CDR2 SASEGT. Unmatched junction bases numbered 5, after V lost 2 bases and J lost 3 bases. CDR3 size: 15 residues. This CDR3 is CASSEKAGGFYEQYF. As DNA, the CDR3 is TGTGCCAGCAGTGAAAAAGCGGGGGGCTTCTACGAGCAGTACTTC.

V gene TRBV2 combines with J gene TRBJ2-7, with a tentative D call TRBD2 (5 bases). Germline CDR1 SNHLY, CDR2 FYNNEI. This CDR3 region has 15 residues. Trimming left V 6 bases short and J 7 bases short, with 22 bases between. The CDR3 DNA reads TGTGCCAGCAGCCTAGGACTGCACGCTCCGAATGAGCAGTACTTC. Translating it yields CASSLGLHAPNEQYF.

In the case of this clonotype: A read error may be the cause here, since a much bigger clone is one base away. The V and J genes are TRBV29-1 and TRBJ2-3; the match to TRBD2 covers 9 bases. Germline loops: CDR1 SQVTM, CDR2 ANQGSEA. The CDR3 contains 15 residues. V shed 3 bases, J shed 1 base, and the junction held 5 bases outside the gene matches. The CDR3 loop reads CSVDASGDRTDTQYF. CDR3 nucleotides: TGCAGCGTTGATGCTAGCGGGGACCGCACAGATACGCAGTATTTT.

As concerns this clonotype: A much larger clone lies a single base off, so this may be a read error. The V gene is TRBV24-1, the J gene TRBJ2-5; 11 nucleotides agree with TRBD1. Looked up from germline, CDR1 is KGHDR and CDR2 is SFDVKD. The CDR3 totals 12 residues. For the CDR3, the DNA is TGTGCCACCGGGGGACAGGGGGAGACCAAGTACTTC. The encoded protein is CATGGQGETKYF.

This clonotype was observed at least ten times. The chain joins TRBV19 to TRBJ2-7; 9 nucleotides align to TRBD1. Germline assignment: CDR1 LNHDA and CDR2 SQIVND (reference sequence). With V trimmed by 3 bases and J by 2 bases, 5 bases remained unmatched. The CDR3 has 15 amino acids. Here the CDR3 reads CASSITGQGAYEQYF. CDR3 coding DNA: TGTGCCAGTAGTATCACGGGACAGGGTGCCTACGAGCAGTACTTC. Full variable domain (missing parts from reference TRBV19 and TRBJ2-7): DGGITQSPKYLFRKEGQNVTLSCEQNLNHDAMYWYRQDPGQGLRLIYYSQIVNDFQKGDIAEGYSVSREKKESFPLTVTSAQKNPTAFYLCASSITGQGAYEQYFGPGTRLTVT.

A remark on this clonotype: Possible read error: a much larger clone is one base away. J is TRBJ1-4 and V is TRBV7-9; D not resolved. V lost 7 bases, J lost 0 bases, and 6 bases lay in between. CDR3 length: 13 amino acids. Germline V CDR1 and CDR2: SEHNR, FQNEAQ (reference sequence). DNA for the CDR3: TGTGCCAGCATGGAGACAACTAATGAAAAACTGTTTTTT. Amino acids: CASMETTNEKLFF.

As for this clonotype: A junction end diverges from the germline sequence, so it may reflect a read error. J is TRBJ2-1 and V is TRBV7-3, with 9 bases aligning to TRBD1. CDR3 size: 16 residues. Germline V gene data show CDR1 as SGHTA and CDR2 as FQGTGA. DNA of the CDR3: TGTGCCAGCAGCATCAAGGGTGGGACAGGGTACAATGGGCAGTTCTTC. As protein: CASSIKGGTGYNGQFF.

In this sample, this clonotype turned up many times. Written as DNA, the CDR3 is TGCGCCAGCAAGGGGTTTGCGGACTATGGCTACACCTTC. Its translation: CASKGFADYGYTF. The chain combines TRBV10-2 with TRBJ1-2, with D perhaps matching TRBD1 (5 bases). Germline loops: CDR1 WSHSY, CDR2 SAAADI. This CDR3 region has 13 residues. Trimming took 7 bases from V and 3 from J, leaving 12 bases between them.

This clonotype was found a few times. V gene TRBV4-3 combines with J gene TRBJ2-1, with 7 nucleotides matching TRBD2. V lost 0 bases, J lost 6 bases, and 8 bases stayed unmatched. Germline lookup yields CDR1 LGHNA and CDR2 YSLEER. There are 16 residues in the CDR3. CDR3 region: CASSQDIGAGSNEQFF. For the CDR3, the DNA is TGCGCCAGCAGCCAAGATATTGGAGCGGGGTCCAATGAGCAGTTCTTC.

In regard to this clonotype: Given a much more abundant clone one base away, this may be a read error. The V call is TRBV7-9, the J call TRBJ1-1; TRBD1 might be the D (6 bases). V lost 6 bases and J lost 3, with 14 bases in between. From germline, CDR1 is SEHNR and CDR2 FQNEAQ (reference sequence). The CDR3 is 14 residues long. CDR3 amino acids: CASRPRGSDTEAFF. Written as DNA, the CDR3 is TGTGCCAGCAGACCTAGGGGGTCGGACACTGAAGCTTTCTTT.

In this sample, this clonotype turned up many times. The CDR3 region has the DNA TGCGCCAGCAGCCTTCTAGGGCGGTTGGGCACTGAAGCTTTCTTT. This translates into CASSLLGRLGTEAFF. The chain uses TRBV4-3 and TRBJ1-1; D remains unclear. Trimming shortened V by 4 bases and J by 4 bases, and 16 bases separated the two germline ends. CDR3 length: 15 residues. Germline loops: CDR1 LGHNA, CDR2 YSLEER.

As for this clonotype: Since a much larger clone is just one base distant, this may be a read error. The chain carries TRBV4-2 and TRBJ2-2; unclear D gene. V was shortened by 0 bases and J by 7 bases, with 6 bases between the two germline ends. The CDR3 is 13 amino acids. The germline V gene has CDR1 LGHNA and CDR2 YNFKEQ. The CDR3 sequence is CASSQDANGELFF. The DNA for the CDR3 is TGTGCCAGCAGCCAAGATGCTAACGGGGAGCTGTTTTTT.

There are many counts of this clonotype. The J gene is TRBJ2-7, the V gene TRBV28; 8 bases map to TRBD1. Germline values: CDR1 MDHEN, CDR2 SYDVKM. The J segment lost 2 bases and the V segment lost 6 bases, leaving 12 bases of the junction unmatched. The CDR3 is made up of 16 amino acids. The CDR3 nucleotides are TGTGCCAGCAGCCAGGGGGCGTTGAGTCGTACCTACGAGCAGTACTTC. It specifies CASSQGALSRTYEQYF.

This chain connects TRBV20-1 to TRBJ2-7; D is possibly TRBD2 (7 bases). Trimming left V 5 bases short and J 6 bases short, with 20 bases between. CDR3 size: 14 residues. CDR1 DFQATT and CDR2 SNEGSKA come from the germline V gene (reference sequence). The CDR3, as DNA: TGCAGTGCTCGCGGGGGCCCCGTGATCTGCGAGCAGTACTTC. Residues: CSARGGPVICEQYF.

About this clonotype itself: A read error is possible here, since a much larger clone lies one base away. The V call is TRBV6-1, the J call TRBJ2-3; TRBD2 aligns across 7 bases. This CDR3 is 19 amino acids long. Germline assignment: CDR1 MNHNS and CDR2 SASEGT. The CDR3 DNA follows: TGTGCCAGCGTGAAGCAAGGCGGGGGTCGATGGGTTAGCACAGATACGAAGTATTTT. As protein: CASVKQGGGRWVSTDTKYF.

On this clonotype itself: This clone may be a read error of a much larger clone one base away. The V call is TRBV7-6, the J call TRBJ2-5, with D perhaps matching TRBD1 or TRBD2 (5 bases each). This CDR3 is 13 amino acids long. Germline CDR1 reads SGHVS; CDR2 reads FNYEAQ. CDR3 sequence reads: CAGSSGPGRTQYF. CDR3 nucleotides: TGTGCTGGCAGCTCGGGACCGGGAAGGACCCAGTACTTC.

This clonotype was counted at least ten times. The chain is built from TRBV6-6 and TRBJ2-5, with D tentatively TRBD2 (7 bases). The CDR3 has 15 amino acids. V was pared by 2 bases and J by 2 bases, with 12 bases between. Germline CDR1 is MNHNY and CDR2 is SVGAGI (reference sequence). The CDR3 loop reads CASSYGGGGQETQYF. CDR3 nucleotide sequence: TGTGCCAGCAGTTACGGGGGAGGGGGACAAGAGACCCAGTACTTC.

In this sample, this clonotype turned up a few times. The chain uses TRBV7-9 and TRBJ1-3; D remains unclear. CDR1 is SEHNR and CDR2 is FQNEAQ in the germline V gene (reference sequence). Trimming left V 5 bases short and J 8 bases short, with 10 bases between. There are 12 residues in the CDR3. CDR3 bases: TGTGCCAGCAGCCCTACCGGGGACACCATATATTTT. Translated, it gives CASSPTGDTIYF. The full variable domain, rest sourced from reference TRBV7-9 and TRBJ1-3, is DTGVSQNPRHKITKRGQNVTFRCDPISEHNRLYWYRQTLGQGPEFLTYFQNEAQLEKSRLLSDRFSAERPKGSFSTLEIQRTEQGDSAMYLCASSPTGDTIYFGEGSWLTVV.

This clonotype came up a few times. The chain is built from TRBV28 and TRBJ1-4; D uncertain. Germline CDR1 and CDR2: MDHEN and SYDVKM. V was clipped by 7 bases and J by 7 bases, with 13 bases between them. The CDR3 spans 13 residues. CDR3: CASTDGWGEKLFF. In nucleotides, the CDR3 is TGTGCCAGCACGGATGGCTGGGGTGAAAAACTGTTTTTT.